The source of this TCR beta chain is a study of long-term antiretroviral therapy in people with HIV. The V gene lost 1 base and the J gene lost 1 base, with 12 bases spanning the gap. Per the germline V gene, CDR1 is SGHDT and CDR2 is YYEEEE. The CDR3 consists of 16 residues. Survey level was the resolution at which the v3.0 immunoSEQ assay ran. Profiled with immunoSEQ multiplex PCR; TCRdb holds only in-frame clones, not every one. Among 20,000 to 25,000 clones, 75% to 85% were seen once, and the ten largest hold about 20%. V usage is TRBV5-6 and J usage is TRBJ1-5; D gene unclear. The receptor's source is a man between 18 and 29 years old with HIV. Sequenced material: unsorted PBMCs, taken 0.1 years before starting antiretroviral therapy. CDR3 nucleotides: TGTGCCAGCAGCTTGTTTTTACCGGGCAGCAATCAGCCCCAGCATTTT. Translating gives CASSLFLPGSNQPQHF.